A selection of T cell receptor beta chains follows, all from one sample in a study of identical twins' blood T cells. MiXCR, run by TCRdb on the 5' RACE reads, gives a single entry per CDR3 protein. The table records hundreds of thousands of distinct CDR3 sequences, about 28% of them present only once. Specimen: PBMCs. All receptors derive from a woman aged 18-49 years in good health. CDR3s include the opening cysteine and the closing phenylalanine or tryptophan. D genes are given only for firm matches. Expanded clones are given a class, and other clones once, few, many or no size at all.

J: TRBJ1-2
V: TRBV29-1
D: .
size: many
DNA: TGCAGCGTTGATTCGTATGGGGCTTCTGGCTATGGCTACACCTTC
CDR3: CSVDSYGASGYGYTF

J: TRBJ1-1
V: TRBV2
D: .
size: .
DNA: TGTGCCAGCAACGGACTAGAGGTGCCTACTGAAGCTTTCTTT
CDR3: CASNGLEVPTEAFF

J: TRBJ1-6
V: TRBV20-1
D: .
size: .
DNA: TGCAGTGCTATAGAAGGGGCCAAAAATTCACCCCTCCACTTT
CDR3: CSAIEGAKNSPLHF

J: TRBJ1-1
V: TRBV19
D: TRBD1
size: .
DNA: TGTGCCAGTAGCAAAAGTTTAAAACAGGGGGCGAACACTGAAGCTTTCTTT
CDR3: CASSKSLKQGANTEAFF

J: TRBJ2-3
V: TRBV7-9
D: .
size: .
DNA: TGTGCCACCCCCGCTTTGATGTCCTTAGCGGATACGCAGTATTTT
CDR3: CATPALMSLADTQYF

J: TRBJ2-3
V: TRBV20-1
D: .
size: .
DNA: TGCAGTGTTAGAGATGAGGGGTCCCGGGCCTTCTTGGATACGCAGTATTTT
CDR3: CSVRDEGSRAFLDTQYF

J: TRBJ2-7
V: TRBV18
D: .
size: .
DNA: TGTGCCAGCTCCTCTAAATGGGGGTCTGCCTACGAGCAGTACTTC
CDR3: CASSSKWGSAYEQYF

J: TRBJ2-6
V: TRBV9
D: .
size: .
DNA: TGTGCCAGCACCCTTCGTAGCTCTGGGGCCAACGTCCTGACTTTC
CDR3: CASTLRSSGANVLTF

J: TRBJ1-1
V: TRBV7-2
D: .
size: few
DNA: TGTGCCAGCAGCTTGACCAGGGACACTGAAGCTTTCTTT
CDR3: CASSLTRDTEAFF

J: TRBJ2-3
V: TRBV11-2
D: .
size: few
DNA: TGTGCCAGCAGCCAGACACAAACTAGGGGGGCAGATACGCAGTATTTT
CDR3: CASSQTQTRGADTQYF

J: TRBJ1-2
V: TRBV29-1
D: .
size: few
DNA: TGCAGCGTTGTCCTCGACTATGGCTACACCTTC
CDR3: CSVVLDYGYTF

J: TRBJ1-2
V: TRBV6-2/TRBV6-3
D: .
size: few
DNA: TGTGCCAGCGCCTCGAGGGGCTATGGCTACACCTTC
CDR3: CASASRGYGYTF

J: TRBJ2-1
V: TRBV20-1
D: TRBD2
size: many
DNA: TGCAGTGCTAGACGGGGGGTCAATGAGCAGTTCTTC
CDR3: CSARRGVNEQFF

J: TRBJ1-1
V: TRBV25-1
D: TRBD1
size: few
DNA: TGTGCCAGCAGTGAATGGGCCGGACAGGGAACTTTCTTT
CDR3: CASSEWAGQGTFF

J: TRBJ2-2
V: TRBV20-1
D: TRBD2
size: .
DNA: TGCAGTGCTAGAGCTGGCGGGGGGCTTGATACCGGGGAGCTGTTTTTT
CDR3: CSARAGGGLDTGELFF

J: TRBJ1-2
V: TRBV27
D: .
size: .
DNA: TGTGCCAGCAGACACCGCGGGGGGAACTATGGCTACACCTTC
CDR3: CASRHRGGNYGYTF

J: TRBJ2-7
V: TRBV18
D: TRBD1
size: .
DNA: TGTGCCAGCTCATTGACAGGGGACCGCTCCTACGAGCAGTACTTC
CDR3: CASSLTGDRSYEQYF

J: TRBJ2-2
V: TRBV2
D: .
size: .
DNA: TGTGCCAGCAGCTTTAGCGGCTTGAACACCGGGGAGCTGTTTTTT
CDR3: CASSFSGLNTGELFF

J: TRBJ1-1
V: TRBV7-3
D: .
size: few
DNA: TGTACCAGCAGCTTAAGTCAGGGGAACACTGAAGCTTTCTTT
CDR3: CTSSLSQGNTEAFF

J: TRBJ2-7
V: TRBV7-6
D: .
size: .
DNA: TGTGCCAGCAGCTTAAGCGAAATCTACGAGCAGTACTTC
CDR3: CASSLSEIYEQYF

J: TRBJ2-1
V: TRBV7-2
D: TRBD2
size: .
DNA: TGTGCCAGCAGCGCTGTAGCGGGAGCTCGTGAGCAGTTCTTC
CDR3: CASSAVAGAREQFF

J: TRBJ2-3
V: TRBV5-1
D: .
size: .
DNA: TGCGCCAGCTCTCAGAAAGTGACAGATACGCAGTATTTT
CDR3: CASSQKVTDTQYF

J: TRBJ2-7
V: TRBV11-2
D: TRBD1
size: few
DNA: TGTGCCAGCAGCTTAGACGGGACAGATGCCTACGAGCAGTACTTC
CDR3: CASSLDGTDAYEQYF

J: TRBJ2-4
V: TRBV12-3/TRBV12-4
D: TRBD1
size: many
DNA: TGTGCCAGCAAGATAGGGGGCCGGGGTACCAAAAACATTCAGTACTTC
CDR3: CASKIGGRGTKNIQYF